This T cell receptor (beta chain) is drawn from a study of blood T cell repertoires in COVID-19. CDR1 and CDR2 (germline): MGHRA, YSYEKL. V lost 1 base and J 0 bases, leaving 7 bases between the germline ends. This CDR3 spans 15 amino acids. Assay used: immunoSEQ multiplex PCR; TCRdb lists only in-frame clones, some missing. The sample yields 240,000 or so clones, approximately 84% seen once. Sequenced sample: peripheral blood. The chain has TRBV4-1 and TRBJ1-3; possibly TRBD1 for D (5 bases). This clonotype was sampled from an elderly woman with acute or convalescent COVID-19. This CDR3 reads CASSQGGNSGNTIYF. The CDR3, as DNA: TGCGCCAGCAGCCAAGGGGGCAACTCTGGAAACACCATATATTTT.